This T cell receptor (beta chain) emerged from a study of OX40 agonist ivuxolimab in advanced cancers. Background on the study: Ivuxolimab, which is an agonistic anti-OX40 (CD134) antibody, was administered to the patients.

The CDR3 is made up of 15 amino acids. The V gene lost 0 bases and the J gene lost 4 bases, with 10 bases spanning the gap. Germline CDR1 SGHNT, CDR2 YYREEE (reference sequence). This clone showed up just once. Its cognate antigen is unknown. Study conclusions and caveats: Average numbers of expanded clones were greater in CD8+ T cells than in CD4+. Some of the nonresponding patients also showed low levels of normalized T-cell clonal expansion. Dosing at 0.1 to 3.0 mg/kg was accompanied by clonal expansion of CD4+ and CD8+ blood T cells by week 6.

Data came from immunoSEQ multiplex PCR; TCRdb stores just in-frame clones and leaves some out. The data show 95,000 to 150,000 clones, roughly 93% seen once. The V and J genes are TRBV5-4 and TRBJ2-2, with D perhaps matching TRBD1 (5 bases). The receptor's source is an adult with an advanced solid tumor such as melanoma, head and neck, liver or kidney cancer. Specimen: CD4+ or CD8+ T cells sorted from blood, collected in a trial of the OX40 agonist ivuxolimab. CDR3 sequence: CASSLVVGATGELFF. In nucleotides, the CDR3 is TGTGCCAGCAGCTTGGTTGTTGGGGCCACCGGGGAGCTGTTTTTT.